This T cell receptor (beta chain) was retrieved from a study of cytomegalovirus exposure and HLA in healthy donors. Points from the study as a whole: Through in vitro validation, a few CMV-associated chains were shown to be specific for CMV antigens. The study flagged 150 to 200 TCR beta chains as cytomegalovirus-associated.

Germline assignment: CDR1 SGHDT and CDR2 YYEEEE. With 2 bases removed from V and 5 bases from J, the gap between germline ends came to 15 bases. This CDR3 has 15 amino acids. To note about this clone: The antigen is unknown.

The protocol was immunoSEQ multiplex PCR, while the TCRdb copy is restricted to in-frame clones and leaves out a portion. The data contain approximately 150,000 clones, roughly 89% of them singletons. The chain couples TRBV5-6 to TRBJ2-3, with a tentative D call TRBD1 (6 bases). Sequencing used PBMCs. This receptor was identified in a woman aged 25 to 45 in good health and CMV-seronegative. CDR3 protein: CASSFRAGAGDTQYF. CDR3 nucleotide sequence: TGTGCCAGCAGCTTCAGGGCAGGGGCGGGAGATACGCAGTATTTT. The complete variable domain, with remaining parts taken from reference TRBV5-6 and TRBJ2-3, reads DAGVTQSPTHLIKTRGQQVTLRCSPKSGHDTVSWYQQALGQGPQFIFQYYEEEERQRGNFPDRFSGHQFPNYSSELNVNALLLGDSALYLCASSFRAGAGDTQYFGPGTRLTVL.